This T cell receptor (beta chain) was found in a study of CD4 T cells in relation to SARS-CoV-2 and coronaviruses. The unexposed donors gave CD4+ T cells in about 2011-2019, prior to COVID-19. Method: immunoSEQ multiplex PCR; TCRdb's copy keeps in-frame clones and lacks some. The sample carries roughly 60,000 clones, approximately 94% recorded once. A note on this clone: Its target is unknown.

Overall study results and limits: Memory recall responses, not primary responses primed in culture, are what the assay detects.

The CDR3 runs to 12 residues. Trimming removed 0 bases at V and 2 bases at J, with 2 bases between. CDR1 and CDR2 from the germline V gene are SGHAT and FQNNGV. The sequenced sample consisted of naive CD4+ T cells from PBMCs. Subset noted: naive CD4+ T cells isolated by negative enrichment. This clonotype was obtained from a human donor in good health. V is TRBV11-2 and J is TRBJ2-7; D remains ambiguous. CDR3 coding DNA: TGTGCCAGCAGCTTAGATCCCTACGAGCAGTACTTC. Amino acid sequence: CASSLDPYEQYF.